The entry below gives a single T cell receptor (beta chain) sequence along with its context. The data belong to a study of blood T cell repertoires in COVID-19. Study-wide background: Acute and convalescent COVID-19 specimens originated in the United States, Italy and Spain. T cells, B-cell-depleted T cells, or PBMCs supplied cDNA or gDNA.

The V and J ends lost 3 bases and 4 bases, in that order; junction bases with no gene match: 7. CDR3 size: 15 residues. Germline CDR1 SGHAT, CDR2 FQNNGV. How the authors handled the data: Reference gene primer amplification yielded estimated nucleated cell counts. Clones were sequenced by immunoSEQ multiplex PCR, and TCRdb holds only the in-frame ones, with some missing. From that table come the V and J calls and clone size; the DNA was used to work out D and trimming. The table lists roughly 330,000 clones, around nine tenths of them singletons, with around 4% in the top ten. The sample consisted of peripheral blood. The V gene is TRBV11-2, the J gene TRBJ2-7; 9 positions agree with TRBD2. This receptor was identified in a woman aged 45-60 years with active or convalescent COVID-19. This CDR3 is CASSFSVREGYEQYF. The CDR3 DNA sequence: TGTGCCAGCAGCTTCTCTGTGCGGGAGGGGTACGAGCAGTACTTC.